This T cell receptor (beta chain) was found in a study of blood T cell repertoires in COVID-19. Participant reports of clinical history set cohort assignment. Before being deemed recovered, Cohort 3 donors had two negative PCRs, clearance, or symptom resolution. The CDR3 loop spans 14 amino acids. Losses at the gene ends were 6 bases for V and 8 bases for J; bases not matched to a gene: 9. Germline V gene data show CDR1 as SNHLY and CDR2 as FYNNEI. Under the authors' procedure: Estimates of nucleated cell counts were drawn from the amplification of reference gene primers. Using immunoSEQ multiplex PCR, the repertoire was profiled, and TCRdb retains in-frame clones only, with some absent. V and J calls and clone size are those listed in that table; D and trimming were worked out from the DNA. The profile shows 190,000 or so clones, more than 80% of them singletons.

V usage is TRBV2 and J usage is TRBJ1-2; 10 bases align to TRBD1. The source is a woman aged 18-29 years who had recovered from COVID-19. The sequencing sample was made of PBMCs or T cells enriched from blood (not recorded which). For the CDR3, the DNA is TGTGCCAGCAGCCTCGGGACAGGGGCAGGCGGCTACACCTTC. Translation gives CASSLGTGAGGYTF.